This is a list of T cell receptor beta chains from one sample in a study of OX40 agonist ivuxolimab in advanced cancers. Sequencing used immunoSEQ multiplex PCR; TCRdb keeps in-frame clones, though not all of them. The top ten hold about 0.57% of the sample, which has approximately 76,000 clones, 85% seen once. Specimen: CD4+ or CD8+ T cells sorted from blood, collected in a trial of the OX40 agonist ivuxolimab. The receptor source for this set is an adult with an advanced solid tumor such as melanoma, head and neck, liver or kidney cancer. Each CDR3 is given with its conserved first and last residue. D genes are given only for firm matches. Expanded clones are given a class, and other clones once, few, many or no size at all.

>-|TRBV7-6|-|TRBJ2-5
CASSIGRGGETQYF
TGTGCCAGCAGCATTGGACGGGGAGGAGAGACCCAGTACTTC
>-|TRBV6-5|-|TRBJ2-5
CASSYGQRRHETQYF
TGTGCCAGCAGTTACGGGCAGCGGCGGCACGAGACCCAGTACTTC
>TRBD1|TRBV7-2|-|TRBJ1-4
CASSHGTGGEKLFF
TGTGCCAGCAGCCACGGGACAGGGGGTGAAAAACTGTTTTTT
>-|TRBV7-2|few|TRBJ2-1
CASSLYPYNEQFF
TGTGCCAGCAGCTTATATCCCTACAATGAGCAGTTCTTC
>-|TRBV4-3|-|TRBJ1-2
CASSQEPGSNYGYTF
TGCGCCAGCAGCCAAGAACCAGGCAGCAACTATGGCTACACCTTC
>TRBD2|TRBV11-2|-|TRBJ2-5
CASSLGTSVRETQYF
TGTGCCAGCAGCTTAGGGACTAGCGTTCGGGAGACCCAGTACTTC
>TRBD1|TRBV6-1|-|TRBJ1-3
CASKTGGNTIYF
TGTGCCAGCAAGACAGGGGGAAACACCATATATTTT
>TRBD2|TRBV11-2|once|TRBJ2-1
CASSLAHRTSGAPAHEQFF
TGTGCCAGCAGCTTAGCCCATCGGACTAGCGGGGCCCCGGCCCATGAGCAGTTCTTC
>-|TRBV11-3|-|TRBJ2-1
CASSLLLYNEQFF
TGTGCCAGCAGCTTACTGTTATACAATGAGCAGTTCTTC
>-|TRBV6-5|-|TRBJ1-1
CASRTRGNTEAFF
TGTGCCAGCAGAACGAGAGGGAACACTGAAGCTTTCTTT
>-|TRBV5-1|-|TRBJ2-1
CASSLGQAINEQFF
TGCGCCAGCAGCTTAGGGCAGGCCATCAATGAGCAGTTCTTC
>-|TRBV6-5|-|TRBJ1-2
CASRKSRWGYTF
TGTGCCAGCAGAAAGAGCAGATGGGGCTACACCTTC